Below, 20 T cell receptor beta chains from the same sample are listed, as sequenced in a study of CD8 T cells in ankylosing spondylitis. The antigens of these receptors remain unknown. Findings and limits, study-wide: A TCR beta motif of 8 or 9 highly homologous variants appeared characteristic of ankylosing spondylitis blood.

TCRdb fed the 5' RACE reads into MiXCR, producing one record per CDR3 protein. The sample holds 700,000 or so distinct CDR3 sequences, roughly 19% seen once. The sample taken for sequencing was blood, either unsorted or a sorted T cell fraction (not recorded which). These receptors were taken from a male donor with ankylosing spondylitis.

This clonotype was counted only a few times. The chain has TRBV5-1 and TRBJ2-1; 8 bases align to TRBD1. There are 13 residues in the CDR3. Per the germline V gene, CDR1 is SGHRS and CDR2 is YFSETQ. The V segment lost 3 bases and the J segment 5 bases; nucleotides outside the gene matches: 1. The CDR3 protein is CASSWTGNNEQFF. In DNA form, the CDR3 reads TGCGCCAGCAGCTGGACAGGGAACAATGAGCAGTTCTTC.

In this sample, this clonotype turned up a few times. The chain combines TRBV20-1 with TRBJ2-7; D remains ambiguous. V was pared by 1 base and J by 6 bases, with 7 bases between. Germline CDR1 reads DFQATT; CDR2 reads SNEGSKA (reference sequence). CDR3 length: 11 amino acids. The CDR3 nucleotides are TGCAGTGCTAGAGGAGATCCCGAGCAGTACTTC. Translating gives CSARGDPEQYF.

V gene TRBV6-5 combines with J gene TRBJ2-7; 8 nucleotides agree with TRBD1. CDR1 and CDR2 from the germline V gene are MNHEY and SVGAGI. V lost 1 base, J lost 2 bases, and 1 base stayed unmatched. The CDR3 contains 14 residues. Written as DNA, the CDR3 is TGTGCCAGCAGTTACTTGGGACAGGCCTACGAGCAGTACTTC. This gives the protein CASSYLGQAYEQYF.

This clonotype has ten or more counts. The chain combines TRBV12-3 or TRBV12-4 with TRBJ1-3; D gene uncertain. The germline V and J ends were trimmed by 6 bases and 4 bases, with 7 bases remaining between them. This CDR3 spans 12 amino acids. This chain's CDR3 is CASSHLGNTIYF. The CDR3 nucleotides read TGTGCCAGCAGCCACCTCGGAAACACCATATATTTT.

This clonotype was seen at least ten times. The genes are TRBV28 and TRBJ1-2; 8 nucleotides agree with TRBD1. Unmatched junction bases numbered 8, after V lost 7 bases and J lost 4 bases. The CDR3 contains 14 residues. The germline gives CDR1 MDHEN, CDR2 SYDVKM. The CDR3 DNA sequence: TGTGCCAGCAACACCCAGGGGGCGATCTATGGCTACACCTTC. Protein sequence: CASNTQGAIYGYTF.

The J gene is TRBJ2-1, the V gene TRBV28, with D maybe TRBD2 (6 bases). V was trimmed by 9 bases and J by 10 bases, leaving 10 bases between them. The germline V gene encodes CDR1 MDHEN and CDR2 SYDVKM. The length of the CDR3 is 10 residues. The CDR3 nucleotides read TGTGCCAGTTTCGCGGGGGAGCAGTTCTTC. This codes for CASFAGEQFF.

The gene calls are TRBV5-1 and TRBJ2-3; D is ambiguous. V was trimmed by 6 bases and J by 0 bases, leaving 11 bases between them. The CDR3 has 14 residues. Germline V gene sequence: CDR1 SGHRS, CDR2 YFSETQ. The CDR3 reads CASKDSSSTDTQYF. CDR3 DNA sequence: TGCGCCAGCAAAGACTCGTCTAGCACAGATACGCAGTATTTT.

The sample holds a few counts of this clonotype. The chain has TRBV10-3 and TRBJ2-3; TRBD2 aligns across 12 bases. Trimming removed 10 bases from V and 0 bases from J; junction bases left unmatched: 2. Germline-derived CDR1 and CDR2 are ENHRY and SYGVKD. The CDR3 is 14 residues long. This CDR3 is CATTSGGSTDTQYF. The CDR3 DNA follows: TGTGCCACGACTAGCGGGGGTAGCACAGATACGCAGTATTTT.

The V and J genes are TRBV28 and TRBJ1-5, with a weak D call TRBD1 (6 bases). The CDR3 covers 14 residues. Trimming took off 6 bases at V and 0 bases at J, with 9 bases between the two ends. Germline V CDR1 and CDR2: MDHEN, SYDVKM. For the CDR3, the DNA is TGTGCCAGCAGCACAGGGCCTAGCAATCAGCCCCAGCATTTT. Encoded protein: CASSTGPSNQPQHF.

The chain links TRBV6-2 or TRBV6-3 to TRBJ2-3, with 14 bases fitting TRBD2. This CDR3 comprises 18 residues. J was trimmed by 4 bases and V by 5 bases; bases with no gene match: 11. CDR1 MNHEY and CDR2 SVGEGT come from the germline V gene. The CDR3 protein is CASSTPTGLAGGPDTQYF. The CDR3 coding sequence is TGTGCCAGCAGTACCCCAACCGGACTAGCGGGAGGCCCAGATACGCAGTATTTT.

In its sample, this clonotype was seen a few times. The chain links TRBV4-1 to TRBJ1-1; possibly TRBD1 for D (6 bases). This CDR3 comprises 12 residues. In germline, CDR1 is MGHRA, CDR2 YSYEKL. Trimming removed 5 bases from V and 11 bases from J, with 15 bases in between. CDR3 in amino acids: CASSNYPGGAFF. Written as DNA, the CDR3 is TGCGCCAGCAGCAACTACCCCGGGGGCGCTTTCTTT.

This clonotype came up a few times. The chain combines TRBV7-2 with TRBJ2-3; 11 bases map to TRBD2. V was pared by 7 bases and J by 2 bases, with 5 bases of the junction left unmatched. CDR3 length equals 15 residues. The germline gives CDR1 SGHTA, CDR2 FQGNSA. In DNA, the CDR3 is TGTGCCAGCACCCGACTAGCGGGATTCACAGATACGCAGTATTTT. Translated, it gives CASTRLAGFTDTQYF.

V and J are TRBV7-2 and TRBJ1-2; D may be TRBD1 (5 bases). V was pared by 1 base and J by 6 bases, with 15 bases between. The CDR3 extends over 15 amino acids. Germline loops: CDR1 SGHTA, CDR2 FQGNSA. The CDR3 loop reads CASSLVGLGGNGYTF. For the CDR3, the DNA is TGTGCCAGCAGCTTAGTGGGGTTGGGGGGAAATGGCTACACCTTC.

V and J are TRBV7-9 and TRBJ2-2; D unresolved. CDR3 length equals 15 residues. V was clipped by 4 bases and J by 1 base, with 10 bases between them. From germline, CDR1 is SEHNR and CDR2 FQNEAQ (reference sequence). The CDR3 loop reads CASSSGFLNTGELFF. The CDR3, as DNA: TGTGCCAGCAGCTCGGGTTTTCTGAACACCGGGGAGCTGTTTTTT.

The genes are TRBV20-1 and TRBJ1-4; no clear D. Per the germline V gene, CDR1 is DFQATT and CDR2 is SNEGSKA (reference sequence). The CDR3 covers 14 residues. The germline V and J ends were trimmed by 5 bases and 5 bases, with 15 bases remaining between them. Here the CDR3 DNA reads TGCAGTGCTCCCTGGACTCGGGGAAATGAAAAACTGTTTTTT. The encoded protein is CSAPWTRGNEKLFF.

This clonotype was observed a few times. The rearrangement joins TRBV11-2 to TRBJ2-3; 10 nucleotides agree with TRBD1. The V gene's germline CDR1 is SGHAT and CDR2 FQNNGV. The CDR3 has 16 residues. Trimming at V came to 5 bases and at J to 4 bases, leaving 9 bases not matched to a gene. The CDR3 region is CASSLGGTGDADTQYF. In DNA, the CDR3 is TGTGCCAGCAGCCTGGGGGGGACAGGGGACGCAGATACGCAGTATTTT.

This clonotype was found a few times. The V gene is TRBV2, the J gene TRBJ2-2, with TRBD1 matching over 9 bases. The V and J ends lost 6 bases and 3 bases, in that order; junction bases with no gene match: 2. The CDR3 has 14 amino acids. Per germline, CDR1 SNHLY and CDR2 FYNNEI. The DNA for the CDR3 is TGTGCCAGCAGCGACAGGGGGGACACCGGGGAGCTGTTTTTT. This gives the protein CASSDRGDTGELFF.

This clonotype was detected a few times. The V gene is TRBV9, the J gene TRBJ2-1; possibly TRBD2 for D (7 bases). Trimming stripped 2 bases from V and 5 bases from J, with 14 bases between. There are 15 residues in the CDR3. The V gene's germline CDR1 is SGDLS and CDR2 YYNGEE. CDR3 nucleotides: TGTGCCAGCAGCGTCGGGGGGCGCCCCGACAATGAGCAGTTCTTC. Its protein is CASSVGGRPDNEQFF.

This clonotype has a count of ten or more. The chain couples TRBV12-3 or TRBV12-4 to TRBJ2-1, with 13 nucleotides matching TRBD2. V was pared by 6 bases and J by 10 bases, with 9 bases of the junction left unmatched. The length of the CDR3 is 15 residues. The CDR3 loop is CASRPRTSGSSEQFF. CDR3 coding DNA: TGTGCCAGCAGACCTCGGACTAGCGGGAGTTCGGAGCAGTTCTTC.

This clonotype was counted between two and nine times. The chain links TRBV27 to TRBJ1-6; 7 bases are shared with TRBD1. CDR3 length: 15 residues. V trimming: 3 bases; J trimming: 8 bases; junction bases outside the gene matches: 7. CDR1 is MNHEY and CDR2 is SMNVEV in the germline V gene (reference sequence). The CDR3 DNA reads TGTGCCAGCAGTTTGGGATGGGACAGTTATTCACCCCTCCACTTT. This gives the protein CASSLGWDSYSPLHF.